This T cell receptor (beta chain) was documented in a study of vaccination effects on CD4 cells after COVID-19. Using immunoSEQ multiplex PCR, the repertoire was profiled, and TCRdb retains in-frame clones only, with some absent. The table lists tens of thousands of clones, more than 70% of them singletons, with 37% in the top ten. On this clone: Its target is unknown.

V lost 5 bases and J lost 5; bases outside the gene matches: 15. Per the germline V gene, CDR1 is MNHNY and CDR2 is SVGAGI (reference sequence). The CDR3 spans 17 residues. Sequencing was preceded by expansion of antigen-specific CD4+ T cells with viral peptide pools in the ViraFEST assay. Culture lasted 10 days before CD4+ T cell isolation. SARS-CoV-2 infection was confirmed by PCR in the person between March and December 2020. The V call is TRBV6-6, the J call TRBJ2-7; 10 nucleotides line up with TRBD2. The clonotype was recovered from a human donor who had a prior SARS-CoV-2 infection. This sample comprised CD4+ T cells from PBMCs cultured with a peptide pool, obtained before COVID-19 vaccination. The CDR3 nucleotides are TGTGCCAGCAGTCCCGCCTGGACTAGCGGTAGTCCCCACGAGCAGTACTTC. This translates into CASSPAWTSGSPHEQYF.